This T cell receptor beta chain was found in a study of T cells after yellow fever vaccination. Study conclusions and caveats: Most primary-vaccination clones recurred post-booster (approximately 95% CD4, about 87% CD8). Weaker in magnitude, the secondary response showed a faster peak on day 5 versus 15.

Conversion of TCR transcripts into cDNA relied on 5'RACE template switching, which added a universal primer site and UMIs. TCRdb used MiXCR to reprocess the 5' RACE reads, holding one entry per CDR3 protein. The sample lists hundreds of thousands of distinct CDR3 sequences, roughly a sixth seen once, with roughly 17% in the top ten. Comments on this clonotype: Its target is unknown.

This specimen was PBMCs, taken less than 6 days after the first yellow fever vaccination. This TCR derives from a man aged 18 to 29 who received the YFV17D yellow fever vaccine.

CDR3 coding DNA: TGTGCCAGCAGTTTAGCGCTAGTTTCCTACAATGAGCAGTTCTTC. Translated: CASSLALVSYNEQFF. The chain uses TRBV12-3 or TRBV12-4 and TRBJ2-1; D is unclear. The CDR3 runs to 15 residues. Deletions cut 0 bases from V and 1 base from J, with 7 bases between.